Each of the 19 T cell receptor beta chains below was sequenced from the same sample in a study of T-cell memory formation after mild COVID-19 (dated by TCRdb to the early 2020s). The library was prepared using 5' RACE. The sample was run on an Illumina NovaSeq 6000. TCRdb reworked the public reads: Q25 trimming with fastp, MiXCR clone assembly, productive beta chains retained. Rows are unified per CDR3 protein, each entry keeping the most common DNA and genes. The sample yields about 350,000 distinct CDR3 sequences; roughly an eighth were counted once. The ten top clones hold 20% to 25% of the sample. The sample comprised PBMCs or a T cell subset sorted from them (not recorded which). These receptors all come from a man between 18 and 29 years old who had mild COVID-19 (a few samples of this study predate the infection). The sample titles of this study are shuffled in the database, so cell type and time point are left out; the donor was told from shared clones.

The chain is built from TRBV28 and TRBJ2-1, with D unresolved. V was trimmed by 3 bases and J by 6 bases, leaving 9 bases between them. The CDR3 totals 13 residues. Germline lookup yields CDR1 MDHEN and CDR2 SYDVKM. The CDR3 loop reads CASSLKRFNEQFF. For the CDR3, the DNA is TGTGCCAGCAGTTTGAAGCGATTCAATGAGCAGTTCTTC.

The J gene is TRBJ2-1, the V gene TRBV2; D is perhaps TRBD2 (6 bases). Trimming left V 6 bases short and J 10 bases short, with 16 bases between. The CDR3 sequence is 13 residues long. Germline assignment: CDR1 SNHLY and CDR2 FYNNEI. In nucleotides, the CDR3 is TGTGCCAGCAGGGGGGGTCCCTCCTACGAGCAGTTCTTC. Translation gives CASRGGPSYEQFF.

This clonotype appeared a few times. The chain joins TRBV4-3 to TRBJ2-1; no reliable D call. CDR1 is LGHNA and CDR2 is YSLEER in the germline V gene. CDR3 length: 15 amino acids. The ends were cut back, 1 base at V and 4 bases at J, with 11 bases in the middle. CDR3 sequence: CASSQGVDAYNEQFF. The CDR3 region has the DNA TGCGCCAGCAGCCAAGGCGTGGACGCGTACAATGAGCAGTTCTTC.

This clonotype was seen only a few times. The gene calls are TRBV5-1 and TRBJ2-3, with a possible D match to TRBD1 (5 bases). CDR3 length: 15 residues. In germline, CDR1 is SGHRS, CDR2 YFSETQ. The ends were cut back, 0 bases at V and 1 base at J, with 9 bases in the middle. CDR3 region: CASSLEGWGTDTQYF. CDR3 DNA: TGCGCCAGCAGCTTGGAGGGGTGGGGCACAGATACGCAGTATTTT.

This clonotype was observed at least ten times. The CDR3 protein is CASRHSGGIDTQYF. The CDR3 region has the DNA TGCGCCAGCAGGCATAGCGGGGGCATAGATACGCAGTATTTT. The chain combines TRBV4-1 with TRBJ2-3; 9 bases agree with TRBD2. The CDR3 consists of 14 residues. V trimming: 6 bases; J trimming: 5 bases; junction bases outside the gene matches: 6. The germline CDR1 and CDR2 sequences are MGHRA and YSYEKL.

CDR3 in amino acids: CASSEHLGGRETQYF. CDR3 DNA: TGTGCCAGCAGTGAGCATTTAGGGGGTCGAGAGACCCAGTACTTC. The gene calls are TRBV2 and TRBJ2-5; tentative D call: TRBD1 (6 bases). CDR3 length: 15 amino acids. The germline gives CDR1 SNHLY, CDR2 FYNNEI. With 3 bases removed from V and 4 bases from J, the gap between germline ends came to 15 bases. Full variable domain (outside the CDR3, taken from reference TRBV2 and TRBJ2-5): EPEVTQTPSHQVTQMGQEVILRCVPISNHLYFYWYRQILGQKVEFLVSFYNNEISEKSEIFDDQFSVERPDGSNFTLKIRSTKLEDSAMYFCASSEHLGGRETQYFGPGTRLLVL.

This clonotype was observed a handful of times. This rearrangement joins TRBV5-1 to TRBJ2-5; D not certain. CDR1 and CDR2 from the germline V gene are SGHRS and YFSETQ. The CDR3 is 14 amino acids. V was pared by 6 bases and J by 2 bases, with 14 bases between. The CDR3 reads CASTGRGAQETQYF. CDR3 nucleotide sequence: TGCGCCAGCACTGGTCGCGGAGCGCAAGAGACCCAGTACTTC. Full variable domain (rest looked up from reference TRBV5-1 and TRBJ2-5): KAGVTQTPRYLIKTRGQQVTLSCSPISGHRSVSWYQQTPGQGLQFLFEYFSETQRNKGNFPGRFSGRQFSNSRSEMNVSTLELGDSALYLCASTGRGAQETQYFGPGTRLLVL.

The rearrangement joins TRBV20-1 to TRBJ1-4; no definite D call. Germline V CDR1 and CDR2: DFQATT, SNEGSKA (reference sequence). This CDR3 spans 14 amino acids. Trimming removed 5 bases from V and 2 bases from J, with 12 bases in between. This CDR3 reads CSASFRGTNEKLFF. The CDR3 DNA follows: TGCAGTGCTTCCTTCAGAGGTACTAATGAAAAACTGTTTTTT.

This clonotype was observed a few times. This rearrangement joins TRBV6-5 to TRBJ2-1; D gene uncertain. V was trimmed by 5 bases and J by 6 bases, leaving 5 bases between them. The CDR3 covers 11 residues. The germline V gene encodes CDR1 MNHEY and CDR2 SVGAGI. The CDR3: CASSVSNEQFF. DNA of the CDR3: TGTGCCAGCAGTGTTAGCAATGAGCAGTTCTTC.

This clonotype was seen a few times. The chain couples TRBV20-1 to TRBJ2-1, with D perhaps TRBD2 (5 bases). The germline V and J ends were trimmed by 0 bases and 10 bases, with 19 bases remaining between them. The CDR3 contains 15 residues. Germline V lookup: CDR1 DFQATT, CDR2 SNEGSKA (reference sequence). Here the CDR3 reads CSARDRRGHPGEQFF. In DNA, the CDR3 is TGCAGTGCTAGAGATAGGCGAGGGCATCCGGGGGAGCAGTTCTTC.

The chain's CDR3 is CASRGPRGYEQYV. The CDR3 DNA sequence: TGTGCCAGCAGGGGCCCCAGGGGCTACGAGCAGTACGTC. The chain uses TRBV6-5 and TRBJ2-7; the D gene is possibly TRBD1 (6 bases). The CDR3 consists of 13 residues. Germline CDR1 and CDR2: MNHEY and SVGAGI. Trimming took off 6 bases at V and 3 bases at J, with 12 bases between the two ends.

This clonotype was picked up a small number of times. This chain connects TRBV6-2 or TRBV6-3 to TRBJ2-2; the match to TRBD2 covers 13 bases. CDR3 length: 23 amino acids. V lost 5 bases, J lost 0 bases, and 21 bases stayed unmatched. The germline V gene has CDR1 MNHEY and CDR2 SVGEGT. The CDR3 spells CASSRPPGRSPGLAGANTGELFF. The CDR3, as DNA: TGTGCCAGCAGTCGCCCCCCGGGACGGTCGCCCGGACTAGCGGGAGCGAACACCGGGGAGCTGTTTTTT.

At least ten counts were recorded for this clonotype. The chain recombines TRBV9 with TRBJ2-5; no firm D call. Germline V CDR1 and CDR2: SGDLS, YYNGEE. This CDR3 has 13 amino acids. Trimming stripped 3 bases from V and 5 bases from J, with 11 bases between. CDR3 coding DNA: TGTGCCAGCAGCGACGACGGTCACGAGACCCAGTACTTC. It yields the protein CASSDDGHETQYF.

CDR3 bases: TGCAGTGCTAGAGGGACAGGTAACTACGAGCAGTACTTC. This gives the protein CSARGTGNYEQYF. The J gene is TRBJ2-7, the V gene TRBV20-1; 7 bases line up with TRBD1. The germline gives CDR1 DFQATT, CDR2 SNEGSKA (reference sequence). CDR3 size: 13 residues. V gave up 1 base and J gave up 3 bases; unmatched junction bases: 3.

Comment on this clonotype: The junction differs from germline at one of its ends, possibly a read error. The chain recombines TRBV7-7 with TRBJ1-6; 7 positions match TRBD1. CDR1 is SSHAT and CDR2 is FNYEAQ in the germline V gene (reference sequence). The CDR3 is 16 residues long. The CDR3 sequence is CASSPNRDSYNSPLHF. The DNA of the CDR3 is TGTGCTAGCAGCCCCAACCGGGACAGCTATAATTCACCCCTCCACTTT.

The chain has TRBV6-2 or TRBV6-3 and TRBJ1-1; 8 bases are shared with TRBD1. The CDR3 loop spans 15 amino acids. The V gene's germline CDR1 is MNHEY and CDR2 SVGEGT. V lost 5 bases, J lost 1 base, and 6 bases stayed unmatched. CDR3 sequence reads: CASSEPGTGNTEAFF. The CDR3 DNA sequence: TGTGCCAGCAGTGAGCCCGGGACAGGGAACACTGAAGCTTTCTTT.

This clonotype has a count of ten or more. This chain joins TRBV12-3 or TRBV12-4 and TRBJ1-5; 7 bases map to TRBD1. The CDR3 extends over 13 amino acids. J gave up 4 bases and V 6 bases, and 3 bases lay outside the gene matches. The CDR3 DNA is TGTGCCAGCAGCGGACAGGATAATCAGCCCCAGCATTTT. It codes for CASSGQDNQPQHF.

The chain couples TRBV28 to TRBJ2-3; 8 nucleotides line up with TRBD1. CDR3 size: 15 residues. After removal of 1 base from V and 7 bases from J, the junction contained 7 bases not matched to a gene. In germline, CDR1 is MDHEN, CDR2 SYDVKM. As DNA, the CDR3 is TGTGCCAGCAGTTTATTGACAGGGGTTTTAAATACGCAGTATTTT. Its protein product is CASSLLTGVLNTQYF.

This clonotype has a handful of counts. V usage is TRBV6-2 or TRBV6-3 and J usage is TRBJ2-3; 10 bases match TRBD1. In germline, CDR1 is MNHEY, CDR2 SVGEGT. V was pared by 5 bases and J by 4 bases, with 6 bases of the junction left unmatched. The CDR3 is 15 residues long. The CDR3 DNA sequence: TGTGCCAGCAGTAAGGGACAGGGGCGGTCAGATACGCAGTATTTT. Protein: CASSKGQGRSDTQYF.